Below are 3 T cell receptor beta chains sequenced from a single sample in a study of GPR56 and killer-like receptors on CD4 memory cells. Five CD4+ populations, defined by killer cell lectin-like receptor and GPR56 markers, were sorted by FACS. TCRdb re-called the reads; every CDR3 protein appears as one record, without DNA. The listing records about 2,000 distinct CDR3 sequences. The sequencing input was memory CD4+ T cells from blood. The receptors derive from a human donor in good health.

This chain joins TRBV24-1 and TRBJ2-5; TCRdb returns TRBD2, unconfirmable since there is no DNA. Germline V gives CDR1 KGHDR, CDR2 SFDVKD. This CDR3 has 15 amino acids. CDR3 residues: CATSDHQRGGSRQYF.

This clonotype counts as medium-sized by frequency. The chain has TRBV6-1 and TRBJ1-1; TCRdb gives TRBD1 as the D gene, but with no DNA this cannot be confirmed. The length of the CDR3 is 14 residues. In germline, CDR1 is MNHNS, CDR2 SASEGT. The CDR3 reads CASSENRGGTEAFF.

The chain carries TRBV5-1 and TRBJ1-4; the TRBD1 assignment by TCRdb is unverifiable without DNA. This CDR3 spans 19 amino acids. Germline CDR1 reads SGHRS; CDR2 reads YFSETQ. This CDR3 reads CASSFGPISNNPSNEKLFF.